The TCR beta chain described here comes from a study of vaccination effects on CD4 cells after COVID-19. Method: immunoSEQ multiplex PCR; TCRdb's copy keeps in-frame clones and lacks some. The repertoire consists of fewer than 90,000 clones, with 60% to 75% occurring once and the leading ten covering about 4.7%. V was shortened by 1 base and J by 3 bases, with 3 bases between the two germline ends. The CDR3 spans 13 residues. Germline CDR1 and CDR2: SGHTA and FQGTGA. Antigen-specific CD4+ T cell clonotypes were called by their expansion after viral peptide-pool culture in ViraFEST. At the end of approximately 10 days of culture, CD4+ T cells were isolated. This person's SARS-CoV-2 infection, confirmed by PCR, occurred between March and December 2020. As the negative control culture, an HIV-1 Nef peptide pool was included. A single count supports this clone. Its antigen is not identified.

V is TRBV7-3 and J is TRBJ2-2; D is unclear. This sequence was found in a human donor who had a prior SARS-CoV-2 infection. The sequenced sample was CD4+ T cells from PBMCs cultured with HIV peptides, obtained before COVID-19 vaccination. Subset denoted: HIV-1 Nef peptide pool negative control/reference culture. The CDR3, as DNA: TGTGCCAGCAGCTTAATGCACACCGGGGAGCTGTTTTTT. Encoded protein: CASSLMHTGELFF.